The present entry profiles one T cell receptor (beta chain) with its context. This record comes from a study of ipilimumab plus nivolumab after autologous stem cell transplantation. Clones were read by immunoSEQ multiplex PCR, and TCRdb kept only the in-frame ones, dropping some. The sample includes 43,000 or so clones, around nine tenths of them seen just once. This CDR3 region has 13 residues. Germline CDR1 is KGHSH and CDR2 is LQKENI. The V and J ends lost 0 bases and 4 bases respectively, with 6 bases between them. The sequences come from PBMCs, collected in a trial of ipilimumab plus nivolumab as post-transplant consolidation. The chain recombines TRBV18 with TRBJ1-1; D gene uncertain. The sequence came from a male donor with multiple myeloma. This CDR3 is CASSPPVVTEAFF. In DNA form, the CDR3 reads TGTGCCAGCTCACCACCCGTCGTCACTGAAGCTTTCTTT.